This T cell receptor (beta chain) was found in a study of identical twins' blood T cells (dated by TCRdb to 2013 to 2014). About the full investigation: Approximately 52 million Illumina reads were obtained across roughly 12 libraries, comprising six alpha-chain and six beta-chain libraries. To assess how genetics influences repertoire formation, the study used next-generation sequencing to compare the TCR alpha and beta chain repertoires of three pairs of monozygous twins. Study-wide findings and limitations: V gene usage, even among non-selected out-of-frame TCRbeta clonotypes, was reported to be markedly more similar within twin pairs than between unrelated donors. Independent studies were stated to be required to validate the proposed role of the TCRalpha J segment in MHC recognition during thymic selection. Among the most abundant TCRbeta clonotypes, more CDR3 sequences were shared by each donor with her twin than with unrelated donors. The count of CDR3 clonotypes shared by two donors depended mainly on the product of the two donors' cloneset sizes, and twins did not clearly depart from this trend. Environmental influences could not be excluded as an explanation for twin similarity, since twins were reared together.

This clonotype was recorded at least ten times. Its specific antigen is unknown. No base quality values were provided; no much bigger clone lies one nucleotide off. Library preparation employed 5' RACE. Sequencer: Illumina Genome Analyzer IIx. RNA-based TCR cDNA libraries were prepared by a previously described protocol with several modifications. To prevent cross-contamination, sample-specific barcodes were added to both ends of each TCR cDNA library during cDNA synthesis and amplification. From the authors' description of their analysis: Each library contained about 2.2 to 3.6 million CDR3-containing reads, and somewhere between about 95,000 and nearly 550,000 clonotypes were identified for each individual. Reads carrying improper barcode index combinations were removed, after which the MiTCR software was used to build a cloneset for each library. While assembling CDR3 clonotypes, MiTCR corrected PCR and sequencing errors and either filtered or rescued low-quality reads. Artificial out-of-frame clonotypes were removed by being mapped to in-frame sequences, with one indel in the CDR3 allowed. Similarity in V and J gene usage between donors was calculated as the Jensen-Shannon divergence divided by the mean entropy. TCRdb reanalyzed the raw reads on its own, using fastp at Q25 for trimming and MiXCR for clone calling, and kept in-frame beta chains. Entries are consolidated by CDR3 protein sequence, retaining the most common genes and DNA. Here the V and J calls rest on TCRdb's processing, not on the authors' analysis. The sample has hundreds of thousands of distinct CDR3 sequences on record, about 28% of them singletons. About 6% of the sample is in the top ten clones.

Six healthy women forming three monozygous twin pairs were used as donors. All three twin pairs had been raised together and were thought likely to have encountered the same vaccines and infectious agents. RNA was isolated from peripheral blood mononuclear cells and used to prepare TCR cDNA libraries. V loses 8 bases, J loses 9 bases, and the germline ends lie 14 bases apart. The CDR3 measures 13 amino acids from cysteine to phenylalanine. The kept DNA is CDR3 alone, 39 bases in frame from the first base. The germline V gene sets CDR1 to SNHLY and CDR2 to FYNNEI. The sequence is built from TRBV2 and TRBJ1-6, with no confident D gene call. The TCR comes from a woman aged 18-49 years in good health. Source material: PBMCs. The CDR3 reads CASGVNTRSPLHF. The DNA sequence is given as TGTGCCAGCGGGGTCAACACACGTTCACCCCTCCACTTT.